This is a list of T cell receptor beta chains from one sample in a study of blood T cell repertoires in COVID-19. This table comes from immunoSEQ multiplex PCR, and its TCRdb copy is limited to in-frame clones, with some not included. The sample has 110,000 to 150,000 clones, around nine tenths seen once. The sample comprised peripheral blood. These receptor sequences come from a woman in her thirties or forties with acute or convalescent COVID-19. CDR3s include the opening cysteine and the closing phenylalanine or tryptophan.

J gene,CDR3 length,V gene,CDR3 protein
TRBJ1-2,15,TRBV6-5,CASSYLDSPLYGYTF
TRBJ2-1,13,TRBV28,CASSSTGGEEQFF
TRBJ2-7,13,TRBV5-1,CASSSGLAYEQYF
TRBJ1-1,14,TRBV29-1,CSVSQGQGSTEAFF
TRBJ2-3,15,TRBV6-5,CATFLSGIPTDTQYF
TRBJ1-1,17,TRBV7-9,CASSPGTGGIKNTEAFF
TRBJ2-1,17,TRBV3-1/TRBV3-2,CASSPISGGYPYNEQFF
TRBJ1-1,14,TRBV19,CASSPGEGGTEAFF
TRBJ2-7,12,TRBV12-5,CASGPNSYEQYF
TRBJ1-2,14,TRBV5-4,CASSGPGQGYGYTF
TRBJ2-1,11,TRBV6-5,CASSGGNEQFF
TRBJ2-7,15,TRBV10-3,CASDPGLGLSYEQYF
TRBJ1-4,13,TRBV6-2/TRBV6-3,CASSPLQGDKLFF
TRBJ2-2,17,TRBV7-6,CASSFELAGGHNGELFF
TRBJ1-2,14,TRBV27,CASSSTGGSYGYTF
TRBJ1-1,15,TRBV5-4,CASSPGTLRGTEAFF
TRBJ1-2,16,TRBV7-8,CASSLDLMQGTYGYTF
TRBJ2-5,12,TRBV12-3/TRBV12-4,CASSLRIETQYF
TRBJ2-1,15,TRBV5-6,CASSFGTLAYNEQFF
TRBJ2-1,17,TRBV24-1,CATSPSPGQGTYNEQFF
TRBJ2-5,14,TRBV11-2,CASSRMGGRETQYF
TRBJ2-5,17,TRBV11-2,CASSSGVVAGVQETQYF
TRBJ1-4,15,TRBV9,CASSPIGTTNEKLFF
TRBJ1-1,17,TRBV30,CAWTTKDRGPKNTEAFF
TRBJ2-3,15,TRBV5-6,CASSFRGGAADTQYF
TRBJ1-2,12,TRBV27,CASLLSDRGNYF
TRBJ1-1,13,TRBV7-9,CASSRGVNTEAFF
TRBJ1-4,14,TRBV6-5,CASQRQYEDEKLFF
TRBJ2-5,14,TRBV2,CASSEPTSMETQYF
TRBJ2-1,18,TRBV6-1,CASSERDRGRHPLIEQFF
TRBJ2-1,19,TRBV18,CASSPVASGGGSSYNEQFF
TRBJ1-5,17,TRBV19,CASSTSFAGMNSQPQHF
TRBJ1-1,15,TRBV9,CASSVASGLGTEAFF
TRBJ1-1,16,TRBV21-1,CASSGHQTATNTEAFF
TRBJ2-7,16,TRBV2,CASSEDGLWKSYEQYF
TRBJ1-1,12,TRBV16,CASSQLTGAAFF
TRBJ2-7,14,TRBV10-3,CAISEKESSYEQYF
TRBJ2-2,15,TRBV5-1,CASSLGGQGIGELFF
TRBJ2-2,14,TRBV28,CASIPRLGTGELFF
TRBJ1-1,13,TRBV2,CATKEGEPTEAFF
TRBJ1-6,17,TRBV5-4,CASSLGGQSSYNSPLHF
TRBJ2-2,12,TRBV9,CASSADTGELFF
TRBJ2-2,16,TRBV5-1,CASSLRTASNTGELFF
TRBJ2-2,15,TRBV10-2,CASKDPGQGTGELFF
TRBJ2-6,19,TRBV7-3,CASSLIPRTDSSGANVLTF
TRBJ2-7,15,TRBV6-5,CASRQGLFESYEQYF
TRBJ1-5,15,TRBV9,CASSPPGQVNQPQHF
TRBJ2-7,13,TRBV12-5,CASGLIHPYEQYF
TRBJ1-2,11,TRBV5-1,CASSLGGGYTF
TRBJ1-5,13,TRBV28,CASSLAGWQPQHF
TRBJ1-1,11,TRBV30,CAWSAYTEAFF
TRBJ2-7,14,TRBV3-1/TRBV3-2,CASSPTRGDYEQYF